This T cell receptor beta chain was captured in a study of T cells in Graves' hyperthyroidism and ophthalmopathy. Amplification of TCR beta CDR3 regions used RNA as the template. The TCR CDR3 was amplified in a first-round RT-PCR using the HTBI primer set. Each CDR3 protein gets one entry after TCRdb re-called the multiplex PCR reads with MiXCR. The sample has about 350,000 distinct CDR3 sequences; about 18% are singletons. The CDR3 totals 16 residues. CDR1 SQVTM and CDR2 ANQGSEA come from the germline V gene. J lost 0 bases, V lost 5 bases, and 9 bases had no gene match. Sequencing used blood. This TCR derives from a woman aged 30 to 39 with Graves' hyperthyroidism that later progressed to Graves' ophthalmopathy. The genes are TRBV29-1 and TRBJ2-1; 8 bases fit TRBD1. DNA of the CDR3: TGCAGCGTTTCAGGGGGCCTTACGAGCTCCTACAATGAGCAGTTCTTC. Its translation: CSVSGGLTSSYNEQFF.